This entry describes one TCR beta chain. Germline CDR1 and CDR2: SGHNT and YENEEA. The CDR3 sequence is 17 residues long. The ends lost 5 bases at V and 0 bases at J; junction bases unmatched: 10. The data originate from a study of blood T cell repertoires in COVID-19. Study information: Spain, Italy and the United States supplied samples that represented acute and convalescent COVID-19. Sources were T cells, B-cell-depleted T cells, or PBMCs; the material itself was cDNA or gDNA.

In the original workflow: The assay estimated nucleated cells by amplifying reference gene primers. Some clones are missing from TCRdb's copy, which holds only in-frame ones; the method was immunoSEQ multiplex PCR. V, J and clone size derive from that table, while D and trimming were established from the DNA sequence. The sample consists of about 260,000 clones, about 85% of them appearing once. The chain is built from TRBV11-3 and TRBJ1-3; 7 bases are shared with TRBD1. Sequencing was carried out using peripheral blood. This receptor was taken from a woman between 50 and 59 years old who had recovered from COVID-19. The CDR3 region has the DNA TGTGCCAGCAGCATCGACAGGGCCGATTGCTCTGGAAACACCATATATTTT. Its protein product is CASSIDRADCSGNTIYF. The entire variable domain, with the rest obtained from reference TRBV11-3 and TRBJ1-3, is as follows: EAGVVQSPRYKIIEKKQPVAFWCNPISGHNTLYWYLQNLGQGPELLIRYENEEAVDDSQLPKDRFSAERLKGVDSTLKIQPAELGDSAVYLCASSIDRADCSGNTIYFGEGSWLTVV.